This T cell receptor beta chain was captured by sequencing in a study of cytomegalovirus exposure and HLA in healthy donors. Study conclusions and caveats: A later analysis found most CMV-associated TCR beta chains apparently HLA-restricted.

Amplification used 60 Vbeta primers and 13 Jbeta primers. This table comes from immunoSEQ multiplex PCR, and its TCRdb copy is limited to in-frame clones, with some not included. The repertoire table contains 91,000 or so clones. Details on this clone: Its specificity is unknown.

The receptor was derived from a woman aged 30 to 39 in good health and CMV-seronegative. Sequences were obtained from PBMCs.

CDR3 residues: CSVVGGGTYNEQFF. DNA for the CDR3: TGCAGCGTTGTTGGCGGGGGGACGTACAATGAGCAGTTCTTC. The rearrangement joins TRBV29-1 to TRBJ2-1, with 8 bases matching TRBD2. Germline CDR1 and CDR2: SQVTM and ANQGSEA. Trimming cost V 4 bases and J 4 bases; bases outside gene matches: 6. The CDR3 is 14 residues long.